The next 23 T cell receptor beta chains were all read from a single sample in a study of control samples from healthy donors and cancer patients. This table comes from immunoSEQ multiplex PCR, and its TCRdb copy is limited to in-frame clones, with some not included. The sample consists of about 170,000 clones, around 93% of them appearing once. The sequenced material came from blood. These receptors all stem from an older woman in good health.

This sequence joins TRBV3-1 (or the pseudogene TRBV3-2) and TRBJ2-1, with a possible D match to TRBD2 (5 bases). The length of the CDR3 is 13 residues. Per germline, CDR1 LGHDT and CDR2 YNNKEL (reference sequence). The V and J ends lost 0 bases and 12 bases respectively, with 12 bases between them. The CDR3 DNA follows: TGTGCCAGCAGCCAAGAACTTCGGGCGGGGCAGTTCTTC. This encodes CASSQELRAGQFF.

On this clone: This specimen includes other DNA sequences encoding the same CDR3. This chain joins TRBV5-1 and TRBJ2-3; TRBD2 matches 12 bases. CDR3 size: 18 residues. The V gene end was trimmed by 0 bases and the J gene end by 3 bases; junction bases not matched to a gene: 8. Germline V gene data show CDR1 as SGHRS and CDR2 as YFSETQ. The CDR3 DNA reads TGCGCCAGCAGCTTGGCTCTCCTAGCGGGGGGGGAGACAGATACGCAGTATTTT. This gives the protein CASSLALLAGGETDTQYF.

CDR3 sequence: CASSLGYTEAFF. In nucleotides, the CDR3 is TGTGCCAGCAGCCTCGGGTACACTGAAGCTTTCTTT. The chain uses TRBV5-6 and TRBJ1-1; D ambiguous. Trimming took 4 bases from V and 3 from J, leaving 7 bases between them. This CDR3 contains 12 residues. Per the germline V gene, CDR1 is SGHDT and CDR2 is YYEEEE. Full variable domain (remainder filled in from reference TRBV5-6 and TRBJ1-1): DAGVTQSPTHLIKTRGQQVTLRCSPKSGHDTVSWYQQALGQGPQFIFQYYEEEERQRGNFPDRFSGHQFPNYSSELNVNALLLGDSALYLCASSLGYTEAFFGQGTRLTVV.

V gene TRBV6-5 combines with J gene TRBJ1-1; D remains unclear. CDR1 and CDR2 from the germline V gene are MNHEY and SVGAGI. The CDR3 is 13 residues long. V was pared by 4 bases and J by 5 bases, with 11 bases between. The CDR3 DNA sequence: TGTGCCAGCAGTTTCACGGTCGAAACTGAAGCTTTCTTT. Protein: CASSFTVETEAFF.

The J gene is TRBJ1-2, the V gene TRBV3-1 (or the pseudogene TRBV3-2); 10 bases are shared with TRBD1. The ends lost 4 bases at V and 7 bases at J; junction bases unmatched: 6. CDR3 length equals 14 residues. Germline CDR1 is LGHDT and CDR2 is YNNKEL (reference sequence). CDR3 loop: CASSLGQGDSGYTF. CDR3 nucleotide sequence: TGTGCCAGCAGCCTCGGACAGGGGGATTCTGGCTACACCTTC.

The chain uses TRBV6-2 or TRBV6-3 and TRBJ2-5; D not certain. Germline V CDR1 and CDR2: MNHEY, SVGEGT. This CDR3 is built from 11 residues. Trimming pared 2 bases from V and 8 bases from J, leaving 6 bases between. The CDR3 sequence: CASSYGGTQYF. DNA of the CDR3: TGTGCCAGCAGTTACGGCGGAACCCAGTACTTC.

V and J are TRBV6-4 and TRBJ2-1; 8 bases are a match to TRBD2. The CDR3 runs to 14 residues. J was trimmed by 6 bases and V by 2 bases; bases with no gene match: 3. Germline CDR1 MRHNA, CDR2 SNTAGT. The DNA of the CDR3 is TGTGCCAGCAGTGACCCGGGGGGGTCCAATGAGCAGTTCTTC. Encoded protein: CASSDPGGSNEQFF.

The V call is TRBV6-6, the J call TRBJ2-3; D is possibly TRBD1 (5 bases). V lost 6 bases and J lost 2, with 15 bases in between. The CDR3 is made up of 15 amino acids. The V gene's germline CDR1 is MNHNY and CDR2 SVGAGI (reference sequence). The CDR3 region has the DNA TGTGCCAGCAGCCTAGACAGTTCACACACAGATACGCAGTATTTT. Protein: CASSLDSSHTDTQYF.

The sample holds one count of this clone. The J gene is TRBJ1-2, the V gene TRBV6-5; 10 nucleotides line up with TRBD1. CDR3 length: 14 amino acids. The V gene's germline CDR1 is MNHEY and CDR2 SVGAGI. V dropped 7 bases and J dropped 3; count of bases not matched to a gene: 5. The CDR3 reads CASNLGQGDYGYTF. For the CDR3, the DNA is TGTGCCAGCAACCTCGGACAGGGGGACTATGGCTACACCTTC.

V usage is TRBV10-3 and J usage is TRBJ2-7; 7 bases match TRBD1. Germline V gene sequence: CDR1 ENHRY, CDR2 SYGVKD. The V and J ends lost 4 bases and 4 bases, in that order; junction bases with no gene match: 4. The CDR3 runs 13 residues. In nucleotides, the CDR3 is TGTGCCATCAGTGGGGACAGACCATACGAGCAGTACTTC. Protein: CAISGDRPYEQYF.

The chain carries TRBV9 and TRBJ2-5; D is possibly TRBD2 (6 bases). The V gene's germline CDR1 is SGDLS and CDR2 YYNGEE. V lost 3 bases, J lost 2 bases, and 14 bases lay in between. There are 15 residues in the CDR3. The CDR3 loop is CASSAGRGPQETQYF. The CDR3 DNA is TGTGCCAGCAGCGCCGGGCGGGGTCCACAAGAGACCCAGTACTTC.

V gene TRBV7-9 combines with J gene TRBJ1-5, with a possible D match to TRBD1 (5 bases). The CDR3 covers 14 residues. CDR1 is SEHNR and CDR2 is FQNEAQ in the germline V gene (reference sequence). The germline V and J ends were trimmed by 3 bases and 4 bases, with 10 bases remaining between them. The CDR3 protein is CASSFGRGNQPQHF. The CDR3 nucleotides read TGTGCCAGCAGCTTTGGTCGGGGGAATCAGCCCCAGCATTTT.

The chain carries TRBV19 and TRBJ1-2; D possibly corresponds to TRBD1 (6 bases). This CDR3 contains 15 residues. V gave up 10 bases and J gave up 4 bases, with 22 bases separating them. In germline, CDR1 is LNHDA, CDR2 SQIVND (reference sequence). The DNA for the CDR3 is TGTGCCACCCAGTCTCCTAGGACAGCTGCCTATGGCTACACCTTC. Its translation is CATQSPRTAAYGYTF.

The CDR3 region is CASSLAAGGYNEQFF. CDR3 nucleotides: TGCGCCAGCAGCTTGGCAGCGGGGGGGTACAATGAGCAGTTCTTC. This rearrangement joins TRBV5-1 to TRBJ2-1, with 10 bases identical to TRBD2. This CDR3 comprises 15 residues. V was clipped by 0 bases and J by 4 bases; unmatched bases: 1. Germline assignment: CDR1 SGHRS and CDR2 YFSETQ. The variable domain in full, completed from reference TRBV5-1 and TRBJ2-1, reads KAGVTQTPRYLIKTRGQQVTLSCSPISGHRSVSWYQQTPGQGLQFLFEYFSETQRNKGNFPGRFSGRQFSNSRSEMNVSTLELGDSALYLCASSLAAGGYNEQFFGPGTRLTVL.

The J gene is TRBJ2-7, the V gene TRBV5-1, with TRBD1 matching over 7 bases. From germline, CDR1 is SGHRS and CDR2 YFSETQ. V was clipped by 5 bases and J by 3 bases; unmatched bases: 5. The CDR3 totals 13 residues. The CDR3 bases are TGCGCCAGCAGTTTACGGACAGGCTACGAGCAGTACTTC. This encodes CASSLRTGYEQYF.

The V call is TRBV6-1, the J call TRBJ1-4; D not certain. Germline V gene data show CDR1 as MNHNS and CDR2 as SASEGT. V was cut by 4 bases and J by 0 bases, with 15 bases left in between. This CDR3 is 17 amino acids long. This chain's CDR3 is CASSAGQRLATNEKLFF. For the CDR3, the DNA is TGTGCCAGCAGTGCGGGCCAGAGACTTGCAACTAATGAAAAACTGTTTTTT.

This clone came up once. The chain joins TRBV19 to TRBJ1-2, with no clear D. Germline loops: CDR1 LNHDA, CDR2 SQIVND (reference sequence). V was shortened by 3 bases and J by 0 bases, with 17 bases between the two germline ends. This CDR3 region has 17 residues. The CDR3 spells CASSIGFSVLANYGYTF. The DNA of the CDR3 is TGTGCCAGTAGTATTGGGTTTTCGGTCCTTGCTAACTATGGCTACACCTTC.

The chain links TRBV19 to TRBJ2-7; 8 bases are a match to TRBD1. CDR1 is LNHDA and CDR2 is SQIVND in the germline V gene (reference sequence). The CDR3 runs 15 residues. V lost 5 bases and J lost 6; bases outside the gene matches: 12. CDR3 region: CASSLGQGTLGEQYF. As DNA, the CDR3 is TGTGCCAGTAGTCTAGGACAGGGCACCCTCGGCGAGCAGTACTTC.

The chain has TRBV19 and TRBJ1-2; tentative D call: TRBD1 (5 bases). This CDR3 spans 12 amino acids. V lost 6 bases to trimming and J lost 3 bases, with 8 bases between them. The V gene's germline CDR1 is LNHDA and CDR2 SQIVND (reference sequence). The CDR3, as DNA: TGTGCCAGTAGCGCCAGGGACTATGGCTACACCTTC. Its translation is CASSARDYGYTF.

The V call is TRBV25-1, the J call TRBJ1-2, with D possibly matching TRBD1 (6 bases). V lost 1 base to trimming and J lost 4 bases, with 10 bases between them. The germline V gene encodes CDR1 MGHDK and CDR2 SYGVNS. The CDR3 is 14 residues long. CDR3 sequence (DNA): TGTGCCAGCAGTGAATCAGGGGAGATCTATGGCTACACCTTC. Protein: CASSESGEIYGYTF.

The chain couples TRBV6-1 to TRBJ2-5, with TRBD2 identical over 7 bases. Trimming cost V 0 bases and J 5 bases; bases outside gene matches: 6. The CDR3 spans 15 residues. CDR1 and CDR2 from the germline V gene are MNHNS and SASEGT. CDR3 sequence (DNA): TGTGCCAGCAGTGAAGCGGCCAGGGAGGGTGAGACCCAGTACTTC. This sequence encodes CASSEAAREGETQYF.

The chain links TRBV21-1 to TRBJ2-1; the table's D call of TRBD2 was not tested on the DNA. TRBV21-1 constitutes a pseudogene. CDR3 length: 15 amino acids. CDR3 DNA sequence: TGTGCCAGCTTAACTAGCGGGGTACCCTACAATGAGCAGTTCTTC. It specifies CASLTSGVPYNEQFF.

The CDR3 sequence is CSASSGDGYTF. CDR3 nucleotides: TGCAGTGCTAGTTCAGGGGATGGCTACACCTTC. The chain is built from TRBV20-1 and TRBJ1-2; possibly TRBD1 for D (6 bases). The CDR3 is made up of 11 amino acids. Deletions cut 3 bases from V and 6 bases from J, with 8 bases between. The germline V gene has CDR1 DFQATT and CDR2 SNEGSKA (reference sequence).